Listed here is a single T cell receptor beta chain. As yet, its antigen is unknown. The sample comes from a study of CD4 T cells in relation to SARS-CoV-2 and coronaviruses. Findings of the study overall: The assay detects memory recall responses, not culture-primed primary responses.

Germline V gene lookup returns CDR1 SGDLS and CDR2 YYNGEE. The CDR3 is made up of 14 amino acids. The V and J ends lost 4 bases and 6 bases respectively, with 14 bases between them. Naive and memory CD4+ T cell DNA was deep-sequenced without culture. TCRdb keeps only in-frame clones here, not all; method: immunoSEQ multiplex PCR. The table includes tens of thousands of clones, approximately 90% detected once. Naive and memory CD4+ T cells were separated from cryopreserved PBMCs. This sequence originates from an adult with COVID-19. V gene TRBV9 combines with J gene TRBJ2-4; no clear D gene. Sequenced sample: naive CD4+ T cells from PBMCs. As to subset: naive CD4+ T cells isolated by negative enrichment. DNA of the CDR3: TGTGCCAGCAGCAAGAGCAGGACGGGAAACATTCAGTACTTC. This translates into CASSKSRTGNIQYF.